This T cell receptor beta chain was found in a study of lymphopenia after photon versus proton radiotherapy. Findings of the study overall: After lymphocyte nadir, photon-treated repertoires showed oligoclonal expansion, especially CD8+ Temra. Larger post-nadir TCR diversity loss correlated inversely with survival in deceased patients. Only patients who died were analyzed for survival; proton advantage is unproven. Relative stability marked proton patients; photon patients lost diversity and naive cells.

Measured with immunoSEQ multiplex PCR; TCRdb has only the in-frame clones, and not every one. Of about 12,000 clones in the sample, roughly 90% were seen once. For this clone: Its target is not known.

Germline loops: CDR1 SGHDN, CDR2 FVKESK. V dropped 4 bases and J dropped 5; count of bases not matched to a gene: 12. This CDR3 is built from 18 residues. The material sequenced was peripheral blood, taken from a patient treated with proton-based radiotherapy. The TCR originated in a man in his fifties or sixties with pancreatic cancer. V usage is TRBV14 and J usage is TRBJ2-3; 13 bases align to TRBD2. The CDR3 loop reads CASSLGLAGPNEQDTQYF. CDR3 in DNA: TGTGCCAGCAGCCTGGGACTAGCGGGACCGAATGAACAAGATACGCAGTATTTT.